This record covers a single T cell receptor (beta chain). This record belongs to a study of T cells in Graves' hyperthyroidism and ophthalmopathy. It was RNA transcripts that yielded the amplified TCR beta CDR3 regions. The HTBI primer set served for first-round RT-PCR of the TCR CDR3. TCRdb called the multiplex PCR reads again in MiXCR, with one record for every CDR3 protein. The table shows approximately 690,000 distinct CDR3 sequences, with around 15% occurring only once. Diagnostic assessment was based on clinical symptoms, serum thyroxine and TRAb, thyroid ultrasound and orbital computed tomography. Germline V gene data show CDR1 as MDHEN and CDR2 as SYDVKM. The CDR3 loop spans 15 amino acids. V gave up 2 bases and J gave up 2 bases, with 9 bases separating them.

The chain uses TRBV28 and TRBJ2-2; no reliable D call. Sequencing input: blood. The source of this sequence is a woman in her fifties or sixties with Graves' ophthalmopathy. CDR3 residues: CASSLTRVNTGELFF. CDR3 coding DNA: TGTGCCAGCAGTTTAACCCGAGTAAACACCGGGGAGCTGTTTTTT.